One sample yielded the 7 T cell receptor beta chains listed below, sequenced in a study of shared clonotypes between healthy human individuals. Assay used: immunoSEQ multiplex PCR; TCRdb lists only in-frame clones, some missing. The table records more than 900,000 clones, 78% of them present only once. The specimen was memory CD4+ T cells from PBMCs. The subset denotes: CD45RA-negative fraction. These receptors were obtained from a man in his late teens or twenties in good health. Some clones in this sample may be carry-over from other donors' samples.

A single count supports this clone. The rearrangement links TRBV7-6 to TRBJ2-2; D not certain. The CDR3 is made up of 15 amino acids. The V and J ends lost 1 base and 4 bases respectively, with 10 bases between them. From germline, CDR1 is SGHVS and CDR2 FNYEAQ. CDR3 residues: CASSLDETPTGELFF. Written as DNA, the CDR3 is TGTGCCAGCAGCTTAGACGAGACACCCACCGGGGAGCTGTTTTTT. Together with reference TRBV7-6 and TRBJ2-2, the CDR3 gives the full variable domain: GAGVSQSPRYKVTKRGQDVALRCDPISGHVSLYWYRQALGQGPEFLTYFNYEAQQDKSGLPNDRFSAERPEGSISTLTIQRTEQRDSAMYRCASSLDETPTGELFFGEGSRLTVL.

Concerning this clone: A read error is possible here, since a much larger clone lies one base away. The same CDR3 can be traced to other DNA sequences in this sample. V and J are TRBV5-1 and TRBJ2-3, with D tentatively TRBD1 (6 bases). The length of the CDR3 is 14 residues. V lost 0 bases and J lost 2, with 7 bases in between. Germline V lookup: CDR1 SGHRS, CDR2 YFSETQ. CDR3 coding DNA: TGCGCCAGCAGCTTGGGACAGGACACAGATACGCAGTATTTT. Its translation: CASSLGQDTDTQYF.

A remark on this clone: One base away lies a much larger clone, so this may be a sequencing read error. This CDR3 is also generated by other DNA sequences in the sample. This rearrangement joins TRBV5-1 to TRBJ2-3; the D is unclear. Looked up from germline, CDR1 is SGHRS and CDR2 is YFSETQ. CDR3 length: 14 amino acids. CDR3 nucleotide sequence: TGTGCCAGCAGCTTGTGGGGTCCGGGAGATACGCAGTATTTT. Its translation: CASSLWGPGDTQYF. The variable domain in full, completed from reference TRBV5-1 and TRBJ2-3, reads KAGVTQTPRYLIKTRGQQVTLSCSPISGHRSVSWYQQTPGQGLQFLFEYFSETQRNKGNFPGRFSGRQFSNSRSEMNVSTLELGDSALYLCASSLWGPGDTQYFGPGTRLTVL.

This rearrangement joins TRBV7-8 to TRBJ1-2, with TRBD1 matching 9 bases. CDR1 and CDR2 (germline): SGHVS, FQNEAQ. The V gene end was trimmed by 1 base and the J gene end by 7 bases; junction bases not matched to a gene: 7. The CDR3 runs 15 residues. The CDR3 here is CASSLEGTGLVGYTF. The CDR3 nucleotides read TGTGCCAGCAGCTTAGAGGGGACAGGGTTGGTTGGCTACACCTTC.

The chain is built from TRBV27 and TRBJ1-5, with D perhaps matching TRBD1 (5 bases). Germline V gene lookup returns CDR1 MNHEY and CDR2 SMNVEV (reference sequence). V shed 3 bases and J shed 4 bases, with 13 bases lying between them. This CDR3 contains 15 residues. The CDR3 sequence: CASSLNGGINQPQHF. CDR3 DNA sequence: TGTGCCAGCAGTTTGAATGGGGGAATTAATCAGCCCCAGCATTTT.

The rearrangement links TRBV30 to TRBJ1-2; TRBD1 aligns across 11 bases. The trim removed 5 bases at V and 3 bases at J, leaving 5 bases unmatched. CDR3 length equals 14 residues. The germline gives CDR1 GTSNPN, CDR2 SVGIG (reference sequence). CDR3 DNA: TGTGCCTGGGGGACAGGGGGATTTTACTATGGCTACACCTTC. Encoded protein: CAWGTGGFYYGYTF. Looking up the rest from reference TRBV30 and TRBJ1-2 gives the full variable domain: SQTIHQWPATLVQPVGSPLSLECTVEGTSNPNLYWYRQAAGRGLQLLFYSVGIGQISSEVPQNLSASRPQDRQFILSSKKLLLSDSGFYLCAWGTGGFYYGYTFGSGTRLTVV.

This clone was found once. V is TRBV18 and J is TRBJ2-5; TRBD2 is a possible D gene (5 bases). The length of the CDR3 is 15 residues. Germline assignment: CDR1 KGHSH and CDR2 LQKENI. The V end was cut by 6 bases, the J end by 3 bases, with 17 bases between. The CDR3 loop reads CASSDLVTAKETQYF. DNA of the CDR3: TGTGCCAGCTCGGACTTAGTCACCGCTAAAGAGACCCAGTACTTC.